This T cell receptor beta chain comes out of a study of blood T cell repertoires in COVID-19. Study-wide context: T cells, B-cell-depleted T cells, or PBMCs supplied cDNA or gDNA.

In the authors' methods: Reference gene primer amplification in the assay estimated nucleated cell counts. Repertoires were generated with immunoSEQ multiplex PCR, while TCRdb's copy carries only in-frame clones and drops some. The DNA gave D and trimming, while V, J and clone size come from that table. This table holds 120,000 to 150,000 clones, around 82% found once. The study drew participants aged about 18 to 95 years from 20 to 30 US areas. Trimming stripped 0 bases from V and 4 bases from J, with 10 bases between. CDR3 length equals 15 residues. The germline gives CDR1 MNHEY, CDR2 SVGEGT. The sequence came from a middle-aged man with acute COVID-19. The genes are TRBV6-2 or TRBV6-3 and TRBJ2-1, with D maybe TRBD1 (5 bases). Material for sequencing was PBMCs or T cells enriched from blood (not recorded which). In DNA, the CDR3 is TGTGCCAGCAGTTACTCGCCGCGACAGTACAATGAGCAGTTCTTC. It translates to CASSYSPRQYNEQFF.